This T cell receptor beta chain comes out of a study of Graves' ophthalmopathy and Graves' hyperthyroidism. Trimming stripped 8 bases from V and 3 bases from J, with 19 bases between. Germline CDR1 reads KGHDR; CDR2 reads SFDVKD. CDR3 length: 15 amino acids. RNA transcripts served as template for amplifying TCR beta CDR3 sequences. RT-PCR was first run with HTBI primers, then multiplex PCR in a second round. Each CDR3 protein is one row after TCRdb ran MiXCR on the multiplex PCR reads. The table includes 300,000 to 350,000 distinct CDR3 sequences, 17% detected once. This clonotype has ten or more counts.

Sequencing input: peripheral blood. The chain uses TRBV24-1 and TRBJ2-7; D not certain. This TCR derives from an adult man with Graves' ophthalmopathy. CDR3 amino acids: CATTRTAGYCYEQYF. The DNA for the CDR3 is TGTGCCACCACCAGAACGGCTGGGTACTGCTACGAGCAGTACTTC.